These T cell receptor beta chains were read from a single sample in a study of blood T cell repertoires in COVID-19. Produced via immunoSEQ multiplex PCR; TCRdb's table is partial and in-frame only. The sample carries more than 70,000 clones, around nine tenths recorded once. Sequenced sample: peripheral blood. The origin of the receptors is a woman in her forties or fifties in a cohort sampled during active COVID-19. CDR3s include the opening cysteine and the closing phenylalanine or tryptophan. Each record gives: V gene, D gene, clone size, J gene, CDR3 length, CDR3 DNA, CDR3 protein. D genes are given only for firm matches. Clone size appears in some rows only: once, few, many, or a class for an expanded clone.

V: TRBV14; D: .; size: .; J: TRBJ2-7; length: 14; DNA: TGTGCCAGCAGCCCGCGACAGTTGAATTACGAGCAGTACTTC; CDR3: CASSPRQLNYEQYF
V: TRBV9; D: TRBD2; size: .; J: TRBJ2-5; length: 15; DNA: TGTGCCAGCAGCGCCCAACTAGCGATGGGGGAGACCCAGTACTTC; CDR3: CASSAQLAMGETQYF
V: TRBV10-2; D: TRBD2; size: .; J: TRBJ2-1; length: 15; DNA: TGCGCCAGCACCGACCTAGCGGGGGGCCTTAATGAGCAGTTCTTC; CDR3: CASTDLAGGLNEQFF
V: TRBV9; D: TRBD1; size: .; J: TRBJ1-6; length: 14; DNA: TGTGCCAGCAGCCGGGACAGGGGCAATTCACCCCTCCACTTT; CDR3: CASSRDRGNSPLHF
V: TRBV3-1/TRBV3-2; D: TRBD1; size: .; J: TRBJ2-7; length: 13; DNA: TGTGCCAGCGGAAACAGGGGCACCTACGAGCAGTACTTC; CDR3: CASGNRGTYEQYF
V: TRBV28; D: TRBD1; size: .; J: TRBJ1-2; length: 14; DNA: TGTGCCAGCAGTTCCCCGGGACAGGGGTATGGCTACACCTTC; CDR3: CASSSPGQGYGYTF
V: TRBV2; D: .; size: .; J: TRBJ1-5; length: 15; DNA: TGTGCCAGCAGGGAATATACAGGGAGCAATCAGCCCCAGCATTTT; CDR3: CASREYTGSNQPQHF
V: TRBV5-1; D: .; size: .; J: TRBJ1-2; length: 15; DNA: TGCGCCAGCAGCTTGGGGTTTAGGCGGGACTATGGCTACACCTTC; CDR3: CASSLGFRRDYGYTF
V: TRBV5-4; D: TRBD1; size: .; J: TRBJ1-3; length: 15; DNA: TGTGCCAGCAGCTTAGGGACAGGAGGTGGAAACACCATATATTTT; CDR3: CASSLGTGGGNTIYF
V: TRBV15; D: .; size: .; J: TRBJ2-5; length: 14; DNA: TGTGCCACCAGCAGAGAGGCAGTACAAGAGACCCAGTACTTC; CDR3: CATSREAVQETQYF
V: TRBV3-1/TRBV3-2; D: .; size: once; J: TRBJ1-6; length: 12; DNA: TGTGCCAGCCAGACTCCAGATTCACCCCTCCACTTT; CDR3: CASQTPDSPLHF
V: TRBV6-1; D: .; size: .; J: TRBJ1-5; length: 18; DNA: TGTGCCAGCAGTGAAAGGGCCGGAGGAGGGTATAGCAATCAGCCCCAGCATTTT; CDR3: CASSERAGGGYSNQPQHF
V: TRBV7-3; D: TRBD1; size: .; J: TRBJ2-2; length: 16; DNA: TGTGCCAGCAGCTTAATGGCAGGGGGCGCCGCTGGGGAGCTGTTTTTT; CDR3: CASSLMAGGAAGELFF
V: TRBV18; D: .; size: once; J: TRBJ2-2; length: 16; DNA: TGTGCCAGCTCACCTGTCTTAACCGGGAACACCGGGGAGCTGTTTTTT; CDR3: CASSPVLTGNTGELFF
V: TRBV10-2; D: .; size: .; J: TRBJ2-2; length: 13; DNA: TGCGCCAGCAGTGCCCAGGGCGTCGGGGAGCTGTTTTTT; CDR3: CASSAQGVGELFF
V: TRBV19; D: .; size: many; J: TRBJ1-5; length: 14; DNA: TGTGCCAGTAGTATCCGGTCCCCGGGGGAGCCCCAGCATTTT; CDR3: CASSIRSPGEPQHF
V: TRBV2; D: .; size: .; J: TRBJ1-6; length: 15; DNA: TGTGCCAGCAGTGAGGAGTCTGCACTTTATTCACCCCTCCACTTT; CDR3: CASSEESALYSPLHF
V: TRBV11-2; D: TRBD1; size: .; J: TRBJ2-6; length: 18; DNA: TGTGCCAGCAGGGACTTAGGACAGGGGCGACCTGGGGCCAACGTCCTGACTTTC; CDR3: CASRDLGQGRPGANVLTF
V: TRBV6-4; D: TRBD2; size: .; J: TRBJ2-3; length: 16; DNA: TGTGCCAGCAGTAGACCTAGCGGGGAGAGCACAGATACGCAGTATTTT; CDR3: CASSRPSGESTDTQYF
V: TRBV9; D: .; size: few; J: TRBJ1-1; length: 15; DNA: TGTGCCAGCAGCCCCTGGGCCGGGGGGGACACTGAAGCTTTCTTT; CDR3: CASSPWAGGDTEAFF
V: TRBV7-9; D: .; size: .; J: TRBJ1-5; length: 12; DNA: TGTGCCAGCAGCTTCCCTTATCAGCCCCAGCATTTT; CDR3: CASSFPYQPQHF
V: TRBV19; D: .; size: .; J: TRBJ1-2; length: 14; DNA: TGTGCCAGTACCGCGGGAGCCGGGAGCTATGGCTACACCTTC; CDR3: CASTAGAGSYGYTF
V: TRBV10-3; D: TRBD1; size: .; J: TRBJ2-7; length: 14; DNA: TGTGCCACCATGCTCCAGGGGGCGTCCTACGAGCAGTACTTC; CDR3: CATMLQGASYEQYF